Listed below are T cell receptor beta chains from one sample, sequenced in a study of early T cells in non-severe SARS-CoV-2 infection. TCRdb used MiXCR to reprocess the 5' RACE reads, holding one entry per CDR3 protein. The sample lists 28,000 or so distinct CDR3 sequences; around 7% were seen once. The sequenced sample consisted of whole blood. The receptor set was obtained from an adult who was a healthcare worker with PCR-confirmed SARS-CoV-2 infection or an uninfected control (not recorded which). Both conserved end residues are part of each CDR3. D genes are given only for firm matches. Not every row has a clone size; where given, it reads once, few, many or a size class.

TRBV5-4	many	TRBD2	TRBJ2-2	TGTGCCAGCAGCCGTCCGGGACTAGCGAACACCGGGGAGCTGTTTTTT	CASSRPGLANTGELFF
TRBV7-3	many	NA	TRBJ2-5	TGTGCCAGCAGCGGAGGGTCGGGAGAAGAGACCCAGTACTTC	CASSGGSGEETQYF
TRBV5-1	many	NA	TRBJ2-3	TGCGCCAGCAGCTTGGTTGAGAGGGGCCCAGATACGCAGTATTTT	CASSLVERGPDTQYF
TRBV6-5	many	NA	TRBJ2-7	TGTGCCAGCAGTTACACACCCGGGGTCAGCGAGCAGTACTTC	CASSYTPGVSEQYF
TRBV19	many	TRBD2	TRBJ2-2	TGTGCCAGTAGGGAGACTAGCGGGAGGGCCTTCGGGGAGCTGTTTTTT	CASRETSGRAFGELFF
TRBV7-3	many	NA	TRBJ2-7	TGTGCCAGCAGCTTAAATGGGCAGGCCAGCTACGAGCAGTACTTC	CASSLNGQASYEQYF
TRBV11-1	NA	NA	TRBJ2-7	TGTGCCAGCAGCTCCGAGACCTCCTACGAGCAGTACTTC	CASSSETSYEQYF
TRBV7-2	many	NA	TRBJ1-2	TGTGCCAGCAGCTTAATTTCAGGCTACACCTTC	CASSLISGYTF
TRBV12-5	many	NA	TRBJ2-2	TGTGCTAGTGGTTTGGTGGGCGGGGAGCTGTTTTTT	CASGLVGGELFF
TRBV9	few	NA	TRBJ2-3	TGTGCCAGCAGCGAGACGGACGGCGGCACAGATACGCAGTATTTT	CASSETDGGTDTQYF
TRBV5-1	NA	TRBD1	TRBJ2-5	TGCGCCAGCCAGCGACAGGGGGCGGGAGAGACCCAGTACTTC	CASQRQGAGETQYF
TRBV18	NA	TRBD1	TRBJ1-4	TGTGCCAGCTCACTGACAGGGGGCTTTGAAAAACTGTTTTTT	CASSLTGGFEKLFF
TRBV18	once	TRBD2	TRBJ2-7	TGTGCCAGCTCAGAAGCACTAGCGGGAGTCGGTGAGCAGTACTTC	CASSEALAGVGEQYF
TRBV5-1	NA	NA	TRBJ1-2	TGCGCCAGCAGCCCCGGGCCGGAGGTCTATGGCTACACCTTC	CASSPGPEVYGYTF
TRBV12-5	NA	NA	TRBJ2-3	TGTGCTAGTGGTTTGTTAGATACGCAGTATTTT	CASGLLDTQYF
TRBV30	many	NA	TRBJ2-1	TGTGCCTGGCAAAGAGACAGGAACTACAATGAGCAGTTCTTC	CAWQRDRNYNEQFF
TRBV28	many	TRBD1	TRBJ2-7	TGTGCCAGCCTGGGGCAGGGGGCGTCCCTACTCTACGAGCAGTACTTC	CASLGQGASLLYEQYF
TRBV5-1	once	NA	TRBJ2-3	TGCGCCAGCAGCACAGGACAGTCCACAGATACGCAGTATTTT	CASSTGQSTDTQYF
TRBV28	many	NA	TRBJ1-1	TGTGCCAGCAGTTTATTGGGGGGAAGGGACACTGAAGCTTTCTTT	CASSLLGGRDTEAFF
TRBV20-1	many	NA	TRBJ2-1	TGCAGTGCTAGCCGGGGGCCGGGAGAGAACCCCCGCTACAATGAGCAGTTCTTC	CSASRGPGENPRYNEQFF
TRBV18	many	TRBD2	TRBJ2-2	TGTGCCAGCTCACCACCTACGGGACTAGCGGGCCCCGGGGAGCTGTTTTTT	CASSPPTGLAGPGELFF
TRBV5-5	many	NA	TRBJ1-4	TGTGCCAGCAGCTTGACAGCAACTAATGAAAAACTGTTTTTT	CASSLTATNEKLFF
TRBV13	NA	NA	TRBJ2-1	TGTGCCAGCAGCTTTGGGGAGTTCTTC	CASSFGEFF
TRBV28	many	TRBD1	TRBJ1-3	TGTGCCAGCAGTTATGGCGGGACAGGGGGAAACACCATATATTTT	CASSYGGTGGNTIYF
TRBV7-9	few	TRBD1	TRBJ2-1	TGTGCCAGCAGCTTAGGGTCCGGGGACAGGGGGCGAAATGAGCAGTTCTTC	CASSLGSGDRGRNEQFF
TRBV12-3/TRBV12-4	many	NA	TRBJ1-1	TGTGCCAGCAGGCCAGGGTTTCTGCACACTGAAGCTTTCTTT	CASRPGFLHTEAFF
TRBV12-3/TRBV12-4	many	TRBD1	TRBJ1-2	TGTGCCAGCAGCCGAGGACAGGGGAATGGCTACACCTTC	CASSRGQGNGYTF